This is a list of T cell receptor beta chains from one sample in a study of blood T cell repertoires in COVID-19. This table comes from immunoSEQ multiplex PCR, and its TCRdb copy is limited to in-frame clones, with some not included. The sample has about 170,000 clones, around 78% seen once; the top ten hold 4.4%. Source material: PBMCs or T cells enriched from blood (not recorded which). The receptors were sampled from a woman between 50 and 59 years old who had recovered from COVID-19. Both conserved end residues are part of each CDR3. A D gene is named only where the DNA matches it firmly. Rows give clone size only sometimes, using once, few, many, or a class for an expanded clone.

>.|TRBJ1-4|TRBV30|.
TGTGCCTGGGTCCGGCCCGCCGGGGCTAATGAAAAACTGTTTTTT
CAWVRPAGANEKLFF
>.|TRBJ1-3|TRBV7-9|TRBD1
TGTGCCAGCAGTATACAACCGGGACAGCTAGGAAACACCATATATTTT
CASSIQPGQLGNTIYF
>.|TRBJ1-1|TRBV10-3|.
TGTGCCATCAGACAGGAAGGTTCAACTTTCTTT
CAIRQEGSTFF
>.|TRBJ2-1|TRBV19|TRBD2
TGTGCCAGTAGTCGGGGGGGGGAAGGGTGGACCCTCTACAATGAGCAGTTCTTC
CASSRGGEGWTLYNEQFF
>.|TRBJ2-1|TRBV28|TRBD2
TGTGCCAGCACCATAGGAGCGGGAGCATACAATGAGCAGTTCTTC
CASTIGAGAYNEQFF
>.|TRBJ2-3|TRBV6-1|TRBD1
TGTGCCAGCAGTGAGCTAGGGGGCGGTGGGGCAGATACGCAGTATTTT
CASSELGGGGADTQYF
>.|TRBJ2-1|TRBV5-6|.
TGTGCCAGCAGCTTGGGTAGGGGCAATGAGCAGTTCTTC
CASSLGRGNEQFF
>.|TRBJ1-5|TRBV30|.
TGTGCCTGGAGTGTACCCGGATGGGGGGATCAGCCCCAGCATTTT
CAWSVPGWGDQPQHF
>.|TRBJ1-1|TRBV28|.
TGTGCCAGCAGCAGCGCGGAGTGGAGGAACACTGAAGCTTTCTTT
CASSSAEWRNTEAFF
>.|TRBJ2-1|TRBV28|TRBD2
TGTGCCAGCAGTTTATGGGCTGGCGGGGGGCTCAATGAGCAGTTCTTC
CASSLWAGGGLNEQFF
>.|TRBJ1-3|TRBV28|.
TGTGCCAGCACCATGGGGGGGTCTGGAAACACCATATATTTT
CASTMGGSGNTIYF
>once|TRBJ2-6|TRBV5-1|.
TGCGCTAGCAGCTTCAGTATCTCTGGGGCCAACGTCCTGACTTTC
CASSFSISGANVLTF
>once|TRBJ1-1|TRBV6-2/TRBV6-3|TRBD1
TGTGCCAGCAGTTCCCCACAGGGGGTGAACACTGAAGCTTTCTTT
CASSSPQGVNTEAFF
>.|TRBJ2-5|TRBV7-2|.
TGTGCCAGCAGCTTTGACGGCGGTGGGGAGACCCAGTACTTC
CASSFDGGGETQYF
>.|TRBJ1-1|TRBV21-1|.
TGTGCCAGCAGAAGGTGGACAGGGCCCATTACCTATGAAGCTTTCTTT
CASRRWTGPITYEAFF
>few|TRBJ1-6|TRBV11-2|.
TGTGCCAGCAGCGAGGGTTCACCCCTCCACTTT
CASSEGSPLHF
>.|TRBJ2-3|TRBV4-2|TRBD2
TGTGCCAGCAGCCAGGGGACTAGCGGGGGGGTCCCTCCTACGCAGTATTTT
CASSQGTSGGVPPTQYF
>.|TRBJ1-1|TRBV2|.
TGTGCCAGCAGTGAAATGTCAGAACAAACAGAAGCTTTCTTT
CASSEMSEQTEAFF
>.|TRBJ1-2|TRBV3-1/TRBV3-2|.
TGTGCCAGCAGCTTACAAGACAGTCCACCTACTTACACCTTC
CASSLQDSPPTYTF
>.|TRBJ1-5|TRBV19|TRBD1
TGTGCCAGTAGATCCGGGACAGGGGGCGGGCAGCCCCAGCATTTT
CASRSGTGGGQPQHF
>.|TRBJ1-2|TRBV30|.
TGTGCCTGGAGTGCGGTAACCCCCTATGGCTACACCTTC
CAWSAVTPYGYTF
>.|TRBJ2-3|TRBV19|TRBD1
TGTGCCAGTAGTAACGGACAGGGCACAGATACGCAGTATTTT
CASSNGQGTDTQYF